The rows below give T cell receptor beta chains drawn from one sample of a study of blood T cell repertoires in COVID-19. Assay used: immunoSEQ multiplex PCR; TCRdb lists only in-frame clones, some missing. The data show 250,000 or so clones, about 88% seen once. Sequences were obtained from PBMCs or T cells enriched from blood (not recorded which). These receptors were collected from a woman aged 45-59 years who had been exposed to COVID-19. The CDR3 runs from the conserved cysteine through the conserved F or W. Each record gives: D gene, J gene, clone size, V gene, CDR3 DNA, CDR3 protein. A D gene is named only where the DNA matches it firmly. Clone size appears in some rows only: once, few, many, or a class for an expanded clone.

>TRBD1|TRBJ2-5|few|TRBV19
TGTGCCAGTAGTATCCGGACAGGGCGGCAAGAGACCCAGTACTTC
CASSIRTGRQETQYF
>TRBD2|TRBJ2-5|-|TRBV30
TGTGCCTGGAGTGTACCCGAGACTAGCTATCGAGAGACCCAGTACTTC
CAWSVPETSYRETQYF
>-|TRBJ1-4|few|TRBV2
TGTGCCAGCAGTGAACCCCCAGGCGGGAAAATAGATTTT
CASSEPPGGKIDF
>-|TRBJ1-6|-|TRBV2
TGTGCCATTCGGGACACCAATAATTCACCCCTCCACTTT
CAIRDTNNSPLHF
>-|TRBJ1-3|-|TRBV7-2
TGTGCCAGCAGCTTGGGCAGTACCTCTGGAAACACCATATATTTT
CASSLGSTSGNTIYF
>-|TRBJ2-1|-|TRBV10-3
TGTGCCATCAGTGAGCCCCTTGAGCGACCCGCCTACAATGAGCAGTTCTTC
CAISEPLERPAYNEQFF
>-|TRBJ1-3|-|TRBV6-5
TGTGCCAGCAGTCCGGGGGTCCCTGGAAACACCATATATTTT
CASSPGVPGNTIYF
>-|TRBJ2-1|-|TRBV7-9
TGTGCCAGCCGCGGAAGGGGCCAAGCAGAGTCCGAGCAGTTCTTC
CASRGRGQAESEQFF
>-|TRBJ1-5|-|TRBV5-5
TGTGCCAGCAGCTTGTCCCACAGGGTAGGTCAGCCCCAGCATTTT
CASSLSHRVGQPQHF
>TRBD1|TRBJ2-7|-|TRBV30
TGTGCCTGGGGGACAGGATACAACGAGCAGTACTTC
CAWGTGYNEQYF
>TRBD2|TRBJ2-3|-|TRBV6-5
TGTGCCAGCAGCCTCCCCCCGGGGGGGCTAGATACGCAGTATTTT
CASSLPPGGLDTQYF
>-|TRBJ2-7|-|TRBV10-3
TGTGCCATCAGTGAGTTAGTCCGCTACGAGCAGTACTTC
CAISELVRYEQYF
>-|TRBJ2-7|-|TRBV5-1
TGCGCCAGCAGGCCAAGCGCGAATACACCCTACGAGCAGTACTTC
CASRPSANTPYEQYF
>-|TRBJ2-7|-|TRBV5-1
TGCGCCAGCAGCTTGGGGCTAGGACAGCCCTACGAGCAGTACTTC
CASSLGLGQPYEQYF
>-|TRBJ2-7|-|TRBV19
TGTGCCAGTAGTATTGGAACAGGGCGAGGCTACGAGCAGTACTTC
CASSIGTGRGYEQYF
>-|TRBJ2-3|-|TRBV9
TGTGCCAGCAGCGTAGTGGGCTCCACAGATACGCAGTATTTT
CASSVVGSTDTQYF
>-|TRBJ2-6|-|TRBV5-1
TGCGCCAGCAGCTTCTACACAGCCTCTGGGGCCAACGTCCTGACTTTC
CASSFYTASGANVLTF
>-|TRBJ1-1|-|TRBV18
TGTGCCAGCTCACCCCTACAGGCTAACACTGAAGCTTTCTTT
CASSPLQANTEAFF
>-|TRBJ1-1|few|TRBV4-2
TGTGCCAGCAGCCCTACGACAGGAAACACTGAAGCTTTCTTT
CASSPTTGNTEAFF
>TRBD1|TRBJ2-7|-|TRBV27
TGTGCCAGCAGTTTGTATGGACAGGGGGTCTACGAGCAGTACTTC
CASSLYGQGVYEQYF
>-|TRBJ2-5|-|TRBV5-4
TGTGCCAGCAGCCCCGGAGTTGAAGAGACCCAGTACTTC
CASSPGVEETQYF
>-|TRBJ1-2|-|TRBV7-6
TGTGCCAGCACCACCCGAGTAGAATGCTTCGTATACTATGGCTACACCTTC
CASTTRVECFVYYGYTF
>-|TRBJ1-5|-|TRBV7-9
TGTGCCAGCAGCCCCGGGAGTAGCAATCAGCCCCAGCATTTT
CASSPGSSNQPQHF
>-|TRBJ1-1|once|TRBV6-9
TGTGCCAGCAGTTCTCCTCGAGGGTGCTTAGAAGCTTTCTTT
CASSSPRGCLEAFF